This T cell receptor (beta chain) was recorded in a study of blood T cell repertoires in COVID-19. Turning to the study itself: Samples of COVID-19 (acute and convalescent) were obtained from the United States, Italy and Spain. The cDNA or gDNA used as material had been derived from T cells, B-cell-depleted T cells, or PBMCs.

The germline CDR1 and CDR2 sequences are SGDLS and YYNGEE. The CDR3 extends over 13 amino acids. Trimming left V 5 bases short and J 9 bases short, with 12 bases between. Patients from Seattle were sampled longitudinally, starting during active infection. Libraries were prepared by immunoSEQ multiplex PCR; TCRdb keeps only in-frame clonotypes and omits some of them. The sample yields 150,000 to 170,000 clones, around 83% seen once. The sequence was obtained from a woman aged 55-69 years with COVID-19, enrolled during active disease. The rearrangement uses TRBV9 and TRBJ1-6, with a possible D match to TRBD1 (6 bases). The material sequenced was peripheral blood. CDR3 region: CASSVQGSSPLHF. Here the CDR3 DNA reads TGTGCCAGCAGTGTACAGGGCAGTTCACCCCTCCACTTT.